This entry features one TCR beta chain sequence. The sample belongs to a study of T cell clones after liver transplantation. The overall study: In this trial, immunosuppression withdrawal was attempted within 2 years of liver transplant. Three of the eight recipients were HCV-positive; the rest had non-autoimmune, non-viral transplant indications. Tolerance: complete withdrawal held at least one year, liver enzymes staying within twice normal. Blood was drawn pre-transplant, before withdrawal, and after full or failed withdrawal.

Some clones are missing from TCRdb's copy, which holds only in-frame ones; the method was immunoSEQ multiplex PCR. This table has under 150,000 clones, 90% appearing once. There are 13 residues in the CDR3. The V and J ends lost 8 bases and 6 bases respectively, with 16 bases between them. Germline V lookup: CDR1 MDHEN, CDR2 SYDVKM. Specimen: CD4+ T cells from blood, collected 12 months after liver transplant. This TCR was recovered from a human patient who received a liver transplant. Certain T cells may be donor cells from the graft. The chain is built from TRBV28 and TRBJ1-2, with a weak D call TRBD1 (5 bases). CDR3 loop: CASGGETLDGYTF. The CDR3 nucleotides are TGTGCCAGCGGAGGGGAAACTCTGGATGGCTACACCTTC.